The rows below give T cell receptor beta chains drawn from one sample of a study of blood T cell repertoires in COVID-19. Only in-frame clones appear in the TCRdb table, and some are missing; sequencing was by immunoSEQ multiplex PCR. The sample has about 98,000 clones, 84% seen once. Source material: peripheral blood. The source is a man aged 40-49 years with active or convalescent COVID-19. Both conserved end residues are part of each CDR3. A D gene is named only where the DNA matches it firmly. Some rows mark clone size as missing; the rest say once, few, many or name a class of expanded clone.

clone_size,v_call,j_call,d_call,cdr3_nt,cdr3_aa
NA,TRBV5-1,TRBJ1-4,NA,TGCGCCAGCAGCCCAAACCCAGGGACAACTAATGAAAAACTGTTTTTT,CASSPNPGTTNEKLFF
NA,TRBV5-6,TRBJ1-1,NA,TGTGCCAGCAGCTTGGTCCAACTCGGGGTGACTGAAGCTTTCTTT,CASSLVQLGVTEAFF
NA,TRBV7-9,TRBJ2-7,TRBD2,TGTGCCAGCAGCTTAGCGCGGTTTAGCGGGGGCCTAGGCCACGAGCAGTACTTC,CASSLARFSGGLGHEQYF
NA,TRBV12-3/TRBV12-4,TRBJ1-1,NA,TGTGCCAGCAGCCCGGGTCCAAACCATGACGCTTTCTTT,CASSPGPNHDAFF
NA,TRBV6-2/TRBV6-3,TRBJ2-1,NA,TGTGCCAGCAGTTACTCCGGACAGATCCGCTCCTACAATGAGCAGTTCTTC,CASSYSGQIRSYNEQFF
NA,TRBV7-2,TRBJ2-1,TRBD1,TGTGCCAGCAGCGCAACAGGGGGCTTTCGAATCTTC,CASSATGGFRIF
NA,TRBV7-3,TRBJ2-6,TRBD1,TGTGCCAGCAGCTTCCGGGACAGGGTGGACGGGGCCAACGTCCTGACTTTC,CASSFRDRVDGANVLTF
NA,TRBV19,TRBJ1-2,NA,TGTGCCAGTACACCCCGGGACTATGGCTACACCTTC,CASTPRDYGYTF
once,TRBV7-9,TRBJ1-1,TRBD1,TGTGCCAGCAGTCTGCAGGGGGCGAGTACTGAAGCTTTCTTT,CASSLQGASTEAFF
NA,TRBV2,TRBJ2-7,TRBD1,TGTGCCAGCAGTTCCCAGGGGGCGGGAAACTACGAGCAGTACTTC,CASSSQGAGNYEQYF
NA,TRBV7-2,TRBJ1-5,NA,TGTGCCAGCAGCCTAAAAGATCAGCCCCAGCATTTT,CASSLKDQPQHF
NA,TRBV9,TRBJ2-3,TRBD2,TGTGCCAGCAGCCCTACCCGGACTAGCGGGGGCCGTATCTCTAGCACAGATACGCAGTATTTT,CASSPTRTSGGRISSTDTQYF
NA,TRBV7-7,TRBJ2-5,TRBD1,TGTGCTAGCAGCTTCACAGGGGGTGCTCAGGAGACCCAGTACTTC,CASSFTGGAQETQYF
NA,TRBV7-9,TRBJ2-6,TRBD2,TGTGCCAGCAGCCTCCCTTACGGGGGGGCAAGTGGGGCCAACGTCCTGACTTTC,CASSLPYGGASGANVLTF
NA,TRBV7-9,TRBJ1-4,TRBD1,TGTGCCAGCAGCGATCCACAGGGGAACGAAAAACTGTTTTTT,CASSDPQGNEKLFF
NA,TRBV3-1/TRBV3-2,TRBJ2-5,TRBD2,TGTGCCAGCAGCCAAGAATATCCAGCGGGGGCCTCAGAAGAGACCCAGTACTTC,CASSQEYPAGASEETQYF
NA,TRBV7-9,TRBJ1-1,TRBD1,TGTGCCAGCAGCCCCCGGGACAGATACACTGAAGCTTTCTTT,CASSPRDRYTEAFF
NA,TRBV7-2,TRBJ1-4,NA,TGTGCCAGCAGCCCACGGGGTTGGGAAAAACTGTTTTTT,CASSPRGWEKLFF
NA,TRBV5-1,TRBJ2-2,NA,TGCGCCAGCAGGGGCGGGGGCGCGAACACCGGGGAGCTGTTTTTT,CASRGGGANTGELFF
NA,TRBV5-6,TRBJ1-2,TRBD1,TGTGCCAGCAGCCCGGGACAGCCCCTCTATGGCTACACCTTC,CASSPGQPLYGYTF
NA,TRBV4-2,TRBJ2-2,TRBD2,TGTGCCAGCAGCCAAGCGGGGGGGCAAGTCGGGGAGCTGTTTTTT,CASSQAGGQVGELFF
once,TRBV7-9,TRBJ2-3,TRBD2,TGTGCCAGCAGCCCGGGACTAGCGGGGGTCAATCCCACAGATACGCAGTATTTT,CASSPGLAGVNPTDTQYF
NA,TRBV6-2/TRBV6-3,TRBJ1-5,NA,TGTGCCAGCAGCCCCTTAGCTTATAGCAATCAGCCCCAGCATTTT,CASSPLAYSNQPQHF